These 25 T cell receptor beta chains came from one sample sequenced in a study of cytomegalovirus exposure and HLA in healthy donors. Primers for the PCR totalled 60 Vbeta and 13 Jbeta. TCRdb's table, derived via immunoSEQ multiplex PCR, lists solely in-frame clones and lacks some. Here the sample spans 200,000 or so clones, roughly 80% being singletons. The sequencing sample was made of PBMCs. These receptor sequences come from a woman aged 45-59 years in good health and CMV-seropositive.

In this sample, this clone turned up a few times. The rearrangement uses TRBV5-6 and TRBJ2-1, with 10 positions matching TRBD2. V lost 6 bases to trimming and J lost 4 bases; unmatched junction nucleotides: 7. Germline lookup yields CDR1 SGHDT and CDR2 YYEEEE. CDR3 length: 15 residues. CDR3 sequence reads: CASIESGGVYNEQFF. The DNA of the CDR3 is TGTGCCAGCATTGAAAGCGGGGGGGTTTACAATGAGCAGTTCTTC.

This rearrangement joins TRBV6-5 to TRBJ1-2, with a possible D match to TRBD1 (5 bases). The V end lost 4 bases, the J end lost 4 bases, and 10 bases lay between the germline ends. Germline CDR1 MNHEY, CDR2 SVGAGI. This CDR3 has 13 amino acids. The CDR3 sequence is CASSSGGGYGYTF. The CDR3 DNA is TGTGCCAGCAGTTCAGGCGGGGGCTATGGCTACACCTTC.

This chain uses TRBV6-1 with TRBJ2-3; perhaps TRBD1 as D (5 bases). The CDR3 spans 15 residues. Germline V lookup: CDR1 MNHNS, CDR2 SASEGT. Trimming removed 2 bases at V and 2 bases at J, with 11 bases between. The CDR3 DNA is TGTGCCAGCAGTGAAATCTGGGGCCCCACAGATACGCAGTATTTT. Translated, it gives CASSEIWGPTDTQYF.

This sequence joins TRBV7-9 and TRBJ2-1, with no clear D. The CDR3 contains 13 residues. Germline CDR1 is SEHNR and CDR2 is FQNEAQ (reference sequence). V shed 2 bases and J shed 8 bases, with 10 bases lying between them. The CDR3 loop reads CASSLRPADEQFF. DNA of the CDR3: TGTGCCAGCAGCTTAAGGCCCGCGGATGAGCAGTTCTTC.

DNA of the CDR3: TGTGCCAGTAGGGGGACAGTGATGAACACTGAAGCTTTCTTT. It encodes CASRGTVMNTEAFF. The chain employs TRBV19 and TRBJ1-1; 7 bases align to TRBD1. V trimming: 6 bases; J trimming: 0 bases; junction bases outside the gene matches: 4. The length of the CDR3 is 14 residues. Germline values: CDR1 LNHDA, CDR2 SQIVND (reference sequence). The variable domain in full, completed from reference TRBV19 and TRBJ1-1, reads DGGITQSPKYLFRKEGQNVTLSCEQNLNHDAMYWYRQDPGQGLRLIYYSQIVNDFQKGDIAEGYSVSREKKESFPLTVTSAQKNPTAFYLCASRGTVMNTEAFFGQGTRLTVV.

This rearrangement joins TRBV29-1 to TRBJ2-7; TRBD1 agrees at 8 bases. The CDR3 loop spans 16 amino acids. Germline V gives CDR1 SQVTM, CDR2 ANQGSEA. V was clipped by 0 bases and J by 4 bases; unmatched bases: 11. CDR3 nucleotides: TGCAGCGTTGAAGAAGGACAGGGTAATGGGCTATACGAGCAGTACTTC. It codes for CSVEEGQGNGLYEQYF.

The rearrangement uses TRBV19 and TRBJ1-1; D gene uncertain. The CDR3 has 11 residues. In germline, CDR1 is LNHDA, CDR2 SQIVND (reference sequence). V was trimmed by 3 bases and J by 11 bases, leaving 10 bases between them. CDR3: CASSIQVQAFF. As DNA, the CDR3 is TGTGCCAGTAGTATCCAGGTTCAGGCTTTCTTT.

There are a few counts of this clone. The chain links TRBV18 to TRBJ2-5, with D possibly being TRBD1 (6 bases). V was clipped by 0 bases and J by 4 bases, with 9 bases between them. This CDR3 has 14 amino acids. CDR1 and CDR2 from the germline V gene are KGHSH and LQKENI. The DNA of the CDR3 is TGTGCCAGCTCACCACCGGACAGTAGAGAGACCCAGTACTTC. Residues: CASSPPDSRETQYF.

J is TRBJ2-5 and V is TRBV7-2; 8 bases map to TRBD1. This CDR3 has 14 residues. Germline V gene data show CDR1 as SGHTA and CDR2 as FQGNSA. Trimming removed 3 bases from V and 5 bases from J; junction bases left unmatched: 5. The chain's CDR3 is CASSFRGPGETQYF. The CDR3 nucleotides read TGTGCCAGCAGCTTCAGGGGGCCGGGGGAGACCCAGTACTTC.

The chain carries TRBV7-2 and TRBJ2-2, with D possibly being TRBD2 (6 bases). This CDR3 contains 16 residues. V lost 3 bases and J 1 base, leaving 12 bases between the germline ends. Germline CDR1 reads SGHTA; CDR2 reads FQGNSA. The CDR3 DNA reads TGTGCCAGCAGCTTTGGGCGGGGAAAGAACACCGGGGAGCTGTTTTTT. Translating gives CASSFGRGKNTGELFF.

The chain combines TRBV6-5 with TRBJ1-2, with 8 nucleotides matching TRBD1. The CDR3 is 14 amino acids. V was pared by 7 bases and J by 5 bases, with 9 bases of the junction left unmatched. Germline V CDR1 and CDR2: MNHEY, SVGAGI. The CDR3 DNA follows: TGTGCCAGCATTCAAGGACAGGGACGTTATGGCTACACCTTC. It encodes CASIQGQGRYGYTF.

The rearrangement links TRBV27 to TRBJ2-2; TRBD1 agrees at 7 bases. Germline loops: CDR1 MNHEY, CDR2 SMNVEV (reference sequence). The length of the CDR3 is 15 residues. V lost 4 bases and J lost 7; bases outside the gene matches: 9. The CDR3 sequence: CASSWEEQGIGELFF. In DNA, the CDR3 is TGTGCCAGCAGTTGGGAAGAACAGGGGATCGGGGAGCTGTTTTTT.

The V gene is TRBV7-9, the J gene TRBJ2-2, with a weak D call TRBD1 (6 bases). The CDR3 is 14 residues long. With 5 bases removed from V and 4 bases from J, the gap between germline ends came to 11 bases. Germline loops: CDR1 SEHNR, CDR2 FQNEAQ (reference sequence). The CDR3 sequence: CASSPRQVTGELFF. The CDR3 nucleotides are TGTGCCAGCAGCCCCAGACAGGTCACCGGGGAGCTGTTTTTT.

The J gene is TRBJ1-2, the V gene TRBV7-9; 8 positions agree with TRBD1. V trimming: 7 bases; J trimming: 4 bases; junction bases outside the gene matches: 14. This CDR3 spans 16 amino acids. Looked up from germline, CDR1 is SEHNR and CDR2 is FQNEAQ (reference sequence). Written as DNA, the CDR3 is TGTGCCAGCACCCAAGGTTCGGGACAGGCGACCTATGGCTACACCTTC. It is translated as CASTQGSGQATYGYTF.

The DNA of the CDR3 is TGTGCCATCAGTGATTTGGGGGGGCTGAACACTGAAGCTTTCTTT. Amino acids: CAISDLGGLNTEAFF. The chain is built from TRBV10-3 and TRBJ1-1, with D possibly being TRBD1 (6 bases). Deletions cut 3 bases from V and 0 bases from J, with 11 bases between. Looked up from germline, CDR1 is ENHRY and CDR2 is SYGVKD. This CDR3 has 15 amino acids.

The gene calls are TRBV12-5 and TRBJ2-1; TRBD2 agrees at 9 bases. There are 18 residues in the CDR3. J was trimmed by 0 bases and V by 4 bases; bases with no gene match: 10. Germline V gives CDR1 LGHNT, CDR2 FRNRAP. The CDR3 here is CASGYGAGGPSSYNEQFF. The CDR3 nucleotides are TGTGCTAGTGGTTATGGAGCGGGGGGTCCTAGCTCCTACAATGAGCAGTTCTTC. The complete variable domain, with remaining parts taken from reference TRBV12-5 and TRBJ2-1, reads DARVTQTPRHKVTEMGQEVTMRCQPILGHNTVFWYRQTMMQGLELLAYFRNRAPLDDSGMPKDRFSAEMPDATLATLKIQPSEPRDSAVYFCASGYGAGGPSSYNEQFFGPGTRLTVL.

The V call is TRBV10-3, the J call TRBJ1-2, with D perhaps TRBD1 (5 bases). The germline V gene encodes CDR1 ENHRY and CDR2 SYGVKD. V lost 0 bases, J lost 3 bases, and 11 bases lay in between. This CDR3 contains 15 residues. The CDR3 region is CAISESQGAYYGYTF. The CDR3, as DNA: TGTGCCATCAGTGAGTCCCAAGGGGCCTACTATGGCTACACCTTC.

Regarding this clone: Mismatch with germline at one junction end may stem from a read error. J is TRBJ1-3 and V is TRBV7-9; 9 bases agree with TRBD1. The length of the CDR3 is 17 residues. Germline V gene lookup returns CDR1 SEHNR and CDR2 FQNEAQ (reference sequence). CDR3 sequence: CSSSSSPGQGTGNTIYF. The CDR3 coding sequence is TGTTCCAGCAGCTCTAGCCCGGGACAGGGCACTGGAAACACCATATATTTT.

This clone was detected only a few times. This rearrangement joins TRBV5-1 to TRBJ2-5; 10 positions agree with TRBD2. V lost 7 bases to trimming and J lost 0 bases; unmatched junction nucleotides: 15. In germline, CDR1 is SGHRS, CDR2 YFSETQ. This CDR3 region has 18 residues. CDR3 protein: CASHQEASGGAYQETQYF. The CDR3 nucleotides read TGCGCCAGCCACCAGGAGGCTAGCGGGGGAGCGTACCAAGAGACCCAGTACTTC.

The chain links TRBV5-1 to TRBJ2-7; D possibly corresponds to TRBD1 (5 bases). Germline CDR1 SGHRS, CDR2 YFSETQ. The length of the CDR3 is 14 residues. The germline V and J ends were trimmed by 0 bases and 3 bases, with 10 bases remaining between them. DNA of the CDR3: TGCGCCAGCAGCTTGGACAGGTCCGACTACGAGCAGTACTTC. It specifies CASSLDRSDYEQYF.

The chain links TRBV6-1 to TRBJ2-7, with TRBD1 matching over 8 bases. CDR1 and CDR2 (germline): MNHNS, SASEGT. V was clipped by 7 bases and J by 13 bases; unmatched bases: 12. The CDR3 is 12 residues long. As DNA, the CDR3 is TGTGCCAGCATTAGTGGACAGGGAGCTGGTTACTTC. Translation: CASISGQGAGYF.

The V call is TRBV6-1, the J call TRBJ2-7; D is unclear. Trimming shortened V by 2 bases and J by 4 bases, and 6 bases separated the two germline ends. The CDR3 covers 12 residues. Germline CDR1 MNHNS, CDR2 SASEGT. CDR3 loop: CASSESGYEQYF. The CDR3 region has the DNA TGTGCCAGCAGTGAATCCGGGTACGAGCAGTACTTC.

The chain links TRBV28 to TRBJ1-4; TRBD1 is a possible D gene (5 bases). V was cut by 2 bases and J by 0 bases, with 19 bases left in between. Germline-derived CDR1 and CDR2 are MDHEN and SYDVKM. CDR3 length: 19 residues. The CDR3 sequence: CASSLETLDSLATNEKLFF. The CDR3 nucleotides are TGTGCCAGCAGTTTAGAAACCTTAGACAGTCTTGCAACTAATGAAAAACTGTTTTTT. Based on the CDR3 plus reference TRBV28 and TRBJ1-4, the full variable domain is DVKVTQSSRYLVKRTGEKVFLECVQDMDHENMFWYRQDPGLGLRLIYFSYDVKMKEKGDIPEGYSVSREKKERFSLILESASTNQTSMYLCASSLETLDSLATNEKLFFGSGTQLSVL.

This chain joins TRBV14 and TRBJ2-7, with D maybe TRBD1 (6 bases). V lost 5 bases and J lost 0, with 14 bases in between. CDR3 length equals 15 residues. The germline gives CDR1 SGHDN, CDR2 FVKESK. The CDR3 spells CASSIRGGRSYEQYF. The CDR3, as DNA: TGTGCCAGCAGCATTAGAGGGGGACGCTCCTACGAGCAGTACTTC.

This clone was seen just once. V and J are TRBV6-1 and TRBJ2-5; TRBD2 matches 7 bases. With V trimmed by 5 bases and J by 4 bases, 10 bases remained unmatched. CDR1 and CDR2 (germline): MNHNS, SASEGT. This CDR3 is built from 15 residues. DNA of the CDR3: TGTGCCAGCAGTAAGAAGCGGGATCCCGCAGAGACCCAGTACTTC. This sequence encodes CASSKKRDPAETQYF.